A single sample is the source of the 19 T cell receptor beta chains below, sequenced in a study of blood T cell repertoires in COVID-19. Assay used: immunoSEQ multiplex PCR; TCRdb lists only in-frame clones, some missing. The table lists about 200,000 clones, around 75% of them singletons, with 4% to 5.5% in the top ten. The material sequenced was peripheral blood. The receptors shown here come from a human donor in a cohort sampled during active COVID-19.

This chain uses TRBV7-8 with TRBJ1-4; D perhaps matches TRBD1 (6 bases). This CDR3 spans 17 amino acids. V was cut by 4 bases and J by 3 bases, with 18 bases left in between. Germline CDR1 is SGHVS and CDR2 is FQNEAQ. The CDR3 loop reads CASSSTGWVTANEKLFF. The CDR3 region has the DNA TGTGCCAGCAGCTCGACAGGTTGGGTTACGGCTAATGAAAAACTGTTTTTT.

This clone occurred many times. The V and J genes are TRBV28 and TRBJ1-4, with D hard to call. The length of the CDR3 is 14 residues. CDR1 and CDR2 (germline): MDHEN, SYDVKM. V was shortened by 6 bases and J by 8 bases, with 16 bases between the two germline ends. The CDR3: CASRQHSIYEKLFF. CDR3 nucleotide sequence: TGTGCCAGCAGACAGCACTCTATCTACGAAAAACTGTTTTTT.

This chain uses TRBV11-2 with TRBJ2-3, with TRBD2 matching over 12 bases. Germline CDR1 is SGHAT and CDR2 is FQNNGV. The junction had 9 bases not matched to a gene; V was cut back by 0 bases and J by 5 bases. The CDR3 runs to 18 residues. The CDR3 protein is CASSLDWSSGRAKDTQYF. CDR3 coding DNA: TGTGCCAGCAGCTTAGATTGGTCTAGCGGGAGGGCCAAAGATACGCAGTATTTT.

Comments on this clone: The same CDR3 is also encoded by other DNA sequences in this sample. The chain combines TRBV6-6 with TRBJ2-7; maybe TRBD2 (6 bases). This CDR3 is 13 amino acids long. From germline, CDR1 is MNHNY and CDR2 SVGAGI (reference sequence). The ends were cut back, 0 bases at V and 4 bases at J, with 7 bases in the middle. This chain's CDR3 is CASSYSAGYEQYF. The DNA of the CDR3 is TGTGCCAGCAGTTACTCGGCGGGGTACGAGCAGTACTTC.

The DNA of the CDR3 is TGTGCCAGCAGCGTAGAGGGAGTAGCGGTCGTCTACGAGCAGTACTTC. Translated, it gives CASSVEGVAVVYEQYF. The V gene is TRBV9, the J gene TRBJ2-7; maybe TRBD2 (6 bases). Germline V gives CDR1 SGDLS, CDR2 YYNGEE. The V gene lost 0 bases and the J gene lost 3 bases, with 16 bases spanning the gap. CDR3 length equals 16 residues.

This clone was seen only once. The rearrangement links TRBV21-1 to TRBJ2-7; the table's D call of TRBD1 was not tested on the DNA. TRBV21-1 is noted as a pseudogene. The CDR3 covers 22 residues. In DNA, the CDR3 is TGTGCCAGCAGCAAACACACGGTAAGTTGGCAGGGATTAGGCGGTACTCTCCACGAGCAGTACTTC. Translating gives CASSKHTVSWQGLGGTLHEQYF.

The rearrangement links TRBV14 to TRBJ2-1; weak D call: TRBD2 (6 bases). This CDR3 has 17 amino acids. Deletions cut 0 bases from V and 6 bases from J, with 18 bases between. Germline V lookup: CDR1 SGHDN, CDR2 FVKESK. Written as DNA, the CDR3 is TGTGCCAGCAGCCAAGATCTAGGGACTGGGCTAGCCAATGAGCAGTTCTTC. It encodes CASSQDLGTGLANEQFF. Based on the CDR3 plus reference TRBV14 and TRBJ2-1, the full variable domain is EAGVTQFPSHSVIEKGQTVTLRCDPISGHDNLYWYRRVMGKEIKFLLHFVKESKQDESGMPNNRFLAERTGGTYSTLKVQPAELEDSGVYFCASSQDLGTGLANEQFFGPGTRLTVL.

The genes are TRBV7-2 and TRBJ2-3, with 7 bases identical to TRBD1. The length of the CDR3 is 15 residues. J lost 4 bases, V lost 2 bases, and 6 bases had no gene match. Germline V gene data show CDR1 as SGHTA and CDR2 as FQGNSA. The CDR3 DNA reads as TGTGCCAGCAGCTTAAGGGACAGAAGTCCAGATACGCAGTATTTT. The encoded protein is CASSLRDRSPDTQYF.

This sequence joins TRBV7-3 and TRBJ1-2; 10 bases match TRBD1. Germline V lookup: CDR1 SGHTA, CDR2 FQGTGA. Unmatched junction bases numbered 2, after V lost 5 bases and J lost 2 bases. There are 14 residues in the CDR3. CDR3 in DNA: TGTGCCAGCAGCCCGGGACAGGGGAACTATGGCTACACCTTC. It specifies CASSPGQGNYGYTF. Full variable domain (outside the CDR3, taken from reference TRBV7-3 and TRBJ1-2): GAGVSQTPSNKVTEKGKYVELRCDPISGHTALYWYRQSLGQGPEFLIYFQGTGAADDSGLPNDRFFAVRPEGSVSTLKIQRTERGDSAVYLCASSPGQGNYGYTFGSGTRLTVV.

The rearrangement joins TRBV7-8 to TRBJ1-5, with 7 nucleotides matching TRBD1. The V gene end was trimmed by 5 bases and the J gene end by 4 bases; junction bases not matched to a gene: 8. Germline assignment: CDR1 SGHVS and CDR2 FQNEAQ. CDR3 length equals 15 residues. CDR3 DNA: TGTGCCAGCAGCCTCGCCGGCAGGGGGAATCAGCCCCAGCATTTT. Amino acid sequence: CASSLAGRGNQPQHF.

This chain's CDR3 is CASKRTSGSKGELFF. The CDR3 DNA follows: TGTGCCAGCAAACGGACTAGCGGGAGTAAAGGGGAGCTGTTTTTT. The chain has TRBV6-6 and TRBJ2-2, with 13 bases lining up with TRBD2. Germline V gene lookup returns CDR1 MNHNY and CDR2 SVGAGI (reference sequence). CDR3 length equals 15 residues. With 7 bases clipped from V and 8 bases from J, the junction kept 7 bases outside the gene matches.

The V and J genes are TRBV6-2 or TRBV6-3 and TRBJ1-1; D is unclear. V was trimmed by 2 bases and J by 5 bases, leaving 15 bases between them. CDR1 is MNHEY, CDR2 SVGEGT, per germline. CDR3 length equals 15 residues. The CDR3 region is CASSYMARSRTEAFF. In nucleotides, the CDR3 is TGTGCCAGCAGTTACATGGCCCGGAGTCGTACTGAAGCTTTCTTT.

This clone occurred many times. The CDR3: CAWKTGTGGWSKSGTEAFF. The CDR3 nucleotides are TGTGCCTGGAAGACCGGGACAGGGGGGTGGAGTAAATCGGGCACTGAAGCTTTCTTT. The J gene is TRBJ1-1, the V gene TRBV30; 11 positions agree with TRBD1. The CDR3 is made up of 19 amino acids. V lost 4 bases and J lost 4; bases outside the gene matches: 20. From germline, CDR1 is GTSNPN and CDR2 SVGIG (reference sequence).

The V and J genes are TRBV28 and TRBJ1-5, with D hard to call. Trimming cost V 1 base and J 6 bases, with 4 bases left between them. The germline CDR1 and CDR2 sequences are MDHEN and SYDVKM. There are 12 residues in the CDR3. The CDR3 protein is CASSLLAQPQHF. The CDR3 nucleotides read TGTGCCAGCAGTTTATTAGCTCAGCCCCAGCATTTT.

The chain combines TRBV6-5 with TRBJ2-5; 7 bases are a match to TRBD1. CDR3 length: 15 residues. Germline values: CDR1 MNHEY, CDR2 SVGAGI. V was pared by 6 bases and J by 2 bases, with 9 bases of the junction left unmatched. The CDR3 reads CASRGLGGSQETQYF. In DNA, the CDR3 is TGTGCCAGCAGGGGTCTAGGGGGCTCTCAAGAGACCCAGTACTTC.

The gene calls are TRBV18 and TRBJ1-3; D not resolved. Looked up from germline, CDR1 is KGHSH and CDR2 is LQKENI. The ends were cut back, 8 bases at V and 2 bases at J, with 10 bases in the middle. The CDR3 totals 13 residues. CDR3 sequence: CASQGSPGNTIYF. The CDR3 bases are TGTGCCAGCCAAGGGAGTCCTGGAAACACCATATATTTT.

V is TRBV28 and J is TRBJ1-5; TRBD1 might be the D (6 bases). V was cut by 10 bases and J by 5 bases, with 12 bases left in between. Germline values: CDR1 MDHEN, CDR2 SYDVKM. The CDR3 sequence is 12 residues long. As DNA, the CDR3 is TGTGCCATAAGGGGGATAGATCAGCCCCAGCATTTT. Translation gives CAIRGIDQPQHF.

V is TRBV13 and J is TRBJ2-7, with D uncertain. Deletions cut 2 bases from V and 3 bases from J, with 11 bases between. The CDR3 spans 14 residues. Germline V gene data show CDR1 as PRHDT and CDR2 as FYEKMQ (reference sequence). In DNA form, the CDR3 reads TGTGCCAGCAGCTTAAACCAGGCCTACTACGAGCAGTACTTC. The encoded protein is CASSLNQAYYEQYF.

V gene TRBV27 combines with J gene TRBJ1-6, with D maybe TRBD1 (5 bases). V shed 5 bases and J shed 0 bases, with 11 bases lying between them. The CDR3 is 16 residues long. Germline V CDR1 and CDR2: MNHEY, SMNVEV (reference sequence). DNA for the CDR3: TGTGCCAGCAGTGAAGGGGCGTACTCCTATAATTCACCCCTCCACTTT. As protein: CASSEGAYSYNSPLHF.